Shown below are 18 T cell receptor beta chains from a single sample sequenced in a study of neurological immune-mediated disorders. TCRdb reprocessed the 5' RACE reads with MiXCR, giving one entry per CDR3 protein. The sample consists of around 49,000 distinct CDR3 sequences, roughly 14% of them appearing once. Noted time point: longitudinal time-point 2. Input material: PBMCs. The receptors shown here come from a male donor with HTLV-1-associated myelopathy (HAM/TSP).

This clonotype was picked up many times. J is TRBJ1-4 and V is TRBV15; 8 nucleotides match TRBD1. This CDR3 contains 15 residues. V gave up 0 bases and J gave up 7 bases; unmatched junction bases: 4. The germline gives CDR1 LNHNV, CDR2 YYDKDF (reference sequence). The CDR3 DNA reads TGTGCCACCAGCAGAGATCCAGGGGGCTTTGAAAAACTGTTTTTT. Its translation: CATSRDPGGFEKLFF.

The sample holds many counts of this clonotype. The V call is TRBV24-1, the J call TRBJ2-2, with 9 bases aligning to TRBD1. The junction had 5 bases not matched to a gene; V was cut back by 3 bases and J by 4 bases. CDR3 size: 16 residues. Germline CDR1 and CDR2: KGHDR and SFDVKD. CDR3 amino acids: CATSDLGTGFTGELFF. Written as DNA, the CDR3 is TGTGCCACCAGTGATCTCGGGACAGGGTTCACCGGGGAGCTGTTTTTT.

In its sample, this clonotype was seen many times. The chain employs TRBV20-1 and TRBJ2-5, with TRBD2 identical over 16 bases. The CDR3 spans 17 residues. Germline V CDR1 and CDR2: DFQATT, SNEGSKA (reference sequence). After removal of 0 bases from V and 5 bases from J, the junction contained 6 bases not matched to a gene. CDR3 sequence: CSARDPGTSGGVETQYF. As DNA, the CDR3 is TGCAGTGCTAGAGACCCAGGGACTAGCGGGGGGGTCGAGACCCAGTACTTC.

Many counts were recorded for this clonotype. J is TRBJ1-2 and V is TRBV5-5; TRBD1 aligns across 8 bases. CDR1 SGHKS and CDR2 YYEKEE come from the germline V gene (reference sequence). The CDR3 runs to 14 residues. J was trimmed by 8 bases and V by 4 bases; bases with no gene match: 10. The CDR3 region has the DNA TGTGCCAGCAGCACGAGGACAGGGACAATCGGCTACACCTTC. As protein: CASSTRTGTIGYTF.

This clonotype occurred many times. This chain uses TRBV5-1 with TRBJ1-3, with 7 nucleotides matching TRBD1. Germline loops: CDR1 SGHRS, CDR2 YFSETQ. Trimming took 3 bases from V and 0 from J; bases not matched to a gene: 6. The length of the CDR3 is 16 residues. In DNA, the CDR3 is TGCGCCAGCAGCTCAAGGGGGCCATCCTCTGGAAACACCATATATTTT. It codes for CASSSRGPSSGNTIYF.

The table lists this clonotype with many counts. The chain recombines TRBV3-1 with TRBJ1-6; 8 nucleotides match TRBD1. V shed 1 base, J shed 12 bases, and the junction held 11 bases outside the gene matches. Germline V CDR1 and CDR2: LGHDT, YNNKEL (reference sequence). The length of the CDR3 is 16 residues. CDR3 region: CASSQAGTGAFLPLHF. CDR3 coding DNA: TGTGCCAGCAGCCAAGCCGGGACAGGTGCCTTTTTACCCCTCCACTTT.

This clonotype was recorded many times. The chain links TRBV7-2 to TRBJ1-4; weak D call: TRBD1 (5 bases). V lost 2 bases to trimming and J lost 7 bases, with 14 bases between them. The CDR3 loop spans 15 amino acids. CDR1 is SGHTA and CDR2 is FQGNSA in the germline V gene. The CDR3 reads CASSLTGSQGEKLFF. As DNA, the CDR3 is TGTGCCAGCAGCTTAACGGGCAGTCAGGGTGAAAAACTGTTTTTT.

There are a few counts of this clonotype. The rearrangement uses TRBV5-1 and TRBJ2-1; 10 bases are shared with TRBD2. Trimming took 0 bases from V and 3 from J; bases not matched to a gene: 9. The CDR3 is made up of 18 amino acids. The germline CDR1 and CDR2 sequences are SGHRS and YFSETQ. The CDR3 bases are TGCGCCAGCAGCTTGGCTTTAGCGGGGGGCCTACTCTACAATGAGCAGTTCTTC. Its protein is CASSLALAGGLLYNEQFF.

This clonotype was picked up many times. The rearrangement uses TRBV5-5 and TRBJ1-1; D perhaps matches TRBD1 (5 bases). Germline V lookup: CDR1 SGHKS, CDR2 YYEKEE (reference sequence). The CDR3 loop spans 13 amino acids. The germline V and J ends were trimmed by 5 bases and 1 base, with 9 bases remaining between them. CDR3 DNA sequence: TGTGCCAGCAGGGGACTTCCGAACACTGAAGCTTTCTTT. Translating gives CASRGLPNTEAFF.

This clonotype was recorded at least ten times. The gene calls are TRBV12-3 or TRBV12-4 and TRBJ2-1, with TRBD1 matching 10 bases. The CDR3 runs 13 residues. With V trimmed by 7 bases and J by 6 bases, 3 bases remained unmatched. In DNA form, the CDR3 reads TGTGCCAGCACCAGGACAGGGGGCAATGAGCAGTTCTTC. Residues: CASTRTGGNEQFF.

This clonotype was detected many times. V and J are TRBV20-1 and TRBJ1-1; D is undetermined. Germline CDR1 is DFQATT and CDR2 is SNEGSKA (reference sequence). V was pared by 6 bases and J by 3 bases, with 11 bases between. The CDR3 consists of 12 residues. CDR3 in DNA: TGCAGTGCCCCTGCCTTCGACACTGAAGCTTTCTTT. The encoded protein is CSAPAFDTEAFF.

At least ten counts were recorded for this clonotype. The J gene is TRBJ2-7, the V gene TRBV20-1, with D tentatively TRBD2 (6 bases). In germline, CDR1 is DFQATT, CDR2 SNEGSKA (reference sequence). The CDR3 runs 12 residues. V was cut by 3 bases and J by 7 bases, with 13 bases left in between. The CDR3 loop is CSASGGLWEQYF. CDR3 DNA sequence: TGCAGTGCTAGTGGGGGACTGTGGGAGCAGTACTTC.

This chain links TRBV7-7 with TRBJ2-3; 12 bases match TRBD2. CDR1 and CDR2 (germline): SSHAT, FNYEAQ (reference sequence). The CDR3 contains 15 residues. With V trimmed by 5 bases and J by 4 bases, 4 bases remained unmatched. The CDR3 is CASSPLAGGADTQYF. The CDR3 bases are TGTGCCAGCAGCCCTCTAGCGGGGGGGGCAGATACGCAGTATTTT.

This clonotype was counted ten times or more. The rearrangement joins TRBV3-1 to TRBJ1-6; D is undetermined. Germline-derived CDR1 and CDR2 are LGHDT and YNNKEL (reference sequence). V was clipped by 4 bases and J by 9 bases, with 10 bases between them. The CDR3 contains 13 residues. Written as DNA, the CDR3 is TGTGCCAGCAGCCGCGGATCTGTTTCACCCCTCCACTTT. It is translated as CASSRGSVSPLHF.

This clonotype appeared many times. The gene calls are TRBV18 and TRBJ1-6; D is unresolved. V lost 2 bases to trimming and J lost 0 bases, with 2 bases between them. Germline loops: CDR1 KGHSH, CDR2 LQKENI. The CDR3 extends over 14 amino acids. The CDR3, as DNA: TGTGCCAGCTCACCAAGCTCCTATAATTCACCCCTCCACTTT. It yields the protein CASSPSSYNSPLHF.

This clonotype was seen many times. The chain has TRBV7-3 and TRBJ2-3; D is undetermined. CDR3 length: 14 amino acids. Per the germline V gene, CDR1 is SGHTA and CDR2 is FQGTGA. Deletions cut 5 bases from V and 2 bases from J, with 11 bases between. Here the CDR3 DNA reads TGTGCCAGCAGCCCAGGTCGCCTCACAGATACGCAGTATTTT. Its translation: CASSPGRLTDTQYF.

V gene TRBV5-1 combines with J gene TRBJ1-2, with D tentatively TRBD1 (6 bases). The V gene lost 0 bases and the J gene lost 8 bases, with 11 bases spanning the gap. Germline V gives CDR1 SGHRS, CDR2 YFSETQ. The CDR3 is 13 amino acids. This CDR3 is CASSLEQGRGYTF. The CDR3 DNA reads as TGCGCCAGCAGCTTGGAACAGGGAAGAGGCTACACCTTC.

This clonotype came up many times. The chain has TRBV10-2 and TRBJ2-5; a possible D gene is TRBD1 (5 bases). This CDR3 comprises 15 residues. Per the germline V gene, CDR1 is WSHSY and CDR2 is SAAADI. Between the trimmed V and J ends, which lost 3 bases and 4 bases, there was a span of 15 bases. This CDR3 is CASSEVVGPGETQYF. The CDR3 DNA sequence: TGCGCCAGCAGTGAAGTTGTGGGGCCGGGAGAGACCCAGTACTTC.